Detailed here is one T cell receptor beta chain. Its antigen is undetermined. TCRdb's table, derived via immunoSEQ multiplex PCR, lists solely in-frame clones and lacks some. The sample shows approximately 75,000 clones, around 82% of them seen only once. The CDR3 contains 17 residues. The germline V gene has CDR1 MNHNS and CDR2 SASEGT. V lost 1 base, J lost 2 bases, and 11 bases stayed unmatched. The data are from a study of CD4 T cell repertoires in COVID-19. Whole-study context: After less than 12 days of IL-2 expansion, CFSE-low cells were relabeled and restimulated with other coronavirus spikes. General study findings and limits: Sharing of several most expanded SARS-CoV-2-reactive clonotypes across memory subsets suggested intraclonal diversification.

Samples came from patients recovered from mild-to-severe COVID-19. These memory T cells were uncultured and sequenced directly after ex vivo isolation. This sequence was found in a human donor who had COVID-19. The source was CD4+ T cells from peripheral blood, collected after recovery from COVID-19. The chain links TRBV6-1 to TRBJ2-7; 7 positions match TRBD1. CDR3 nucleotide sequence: TGTGCCAGCAGTGAAGATCGAGGGGGCGGACTTCCCTACGAGCAGTACTTC. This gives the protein CASSEDRGGGLPYEQYF.